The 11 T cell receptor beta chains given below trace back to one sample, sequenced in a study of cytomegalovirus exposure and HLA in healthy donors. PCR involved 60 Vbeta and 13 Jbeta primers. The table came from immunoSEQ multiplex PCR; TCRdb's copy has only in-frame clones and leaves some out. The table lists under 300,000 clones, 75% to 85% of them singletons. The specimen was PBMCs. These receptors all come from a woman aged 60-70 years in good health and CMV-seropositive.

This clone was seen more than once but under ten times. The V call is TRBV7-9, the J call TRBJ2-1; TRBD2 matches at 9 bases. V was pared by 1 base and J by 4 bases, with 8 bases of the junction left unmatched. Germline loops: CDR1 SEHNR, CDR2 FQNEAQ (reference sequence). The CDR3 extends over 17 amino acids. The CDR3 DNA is TGTGCCAGCAGCTTAGGGTTAGCGGGAGCACCATACAATGAGCAGTTCTTC. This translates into CASSLGLAGAPYNEQFF.

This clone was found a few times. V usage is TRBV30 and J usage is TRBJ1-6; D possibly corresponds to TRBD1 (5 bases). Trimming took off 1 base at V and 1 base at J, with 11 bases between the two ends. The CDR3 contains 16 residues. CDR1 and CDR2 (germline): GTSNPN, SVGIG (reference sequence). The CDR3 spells CAWSGAGGSYNSPLHF. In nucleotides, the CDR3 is TGTGCCTGGAGTGGGGCCGGGGGGTCCTATAATTCACCCCTCCACTTT.

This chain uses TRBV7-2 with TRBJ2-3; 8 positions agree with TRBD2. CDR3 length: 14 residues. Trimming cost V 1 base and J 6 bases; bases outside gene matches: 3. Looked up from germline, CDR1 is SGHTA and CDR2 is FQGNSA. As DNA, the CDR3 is TGTGCCAGCAGCTTAGGGGGACTAGAGGATACGCAGTATTTT. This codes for CASSLGGLEDTQYF.

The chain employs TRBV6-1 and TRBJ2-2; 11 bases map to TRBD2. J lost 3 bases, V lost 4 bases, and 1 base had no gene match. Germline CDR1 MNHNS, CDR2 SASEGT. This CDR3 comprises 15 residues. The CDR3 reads CASSVSGRDTGELFF. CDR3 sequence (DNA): TGTGCCAGCAGTGTTAGCGGGAGGGACACCGGGGAGCTGTTTTTT.

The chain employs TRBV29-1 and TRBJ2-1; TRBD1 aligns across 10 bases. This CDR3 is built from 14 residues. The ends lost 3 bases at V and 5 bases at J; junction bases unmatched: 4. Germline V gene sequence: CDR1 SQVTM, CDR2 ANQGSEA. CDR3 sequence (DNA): TGCAGCGTTGATGGGGACAGGGGCCACAATGAGCAGTTCTTC. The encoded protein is CSVDGDRGHNEQFF.

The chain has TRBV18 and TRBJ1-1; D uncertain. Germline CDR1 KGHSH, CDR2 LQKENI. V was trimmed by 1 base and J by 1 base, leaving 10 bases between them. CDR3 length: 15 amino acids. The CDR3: CASSPQESGNTEAFF. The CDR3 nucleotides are TGTGCCAGCTCACCACAAGAGTCCGGGAACACTGAAGCTTTCTTT.

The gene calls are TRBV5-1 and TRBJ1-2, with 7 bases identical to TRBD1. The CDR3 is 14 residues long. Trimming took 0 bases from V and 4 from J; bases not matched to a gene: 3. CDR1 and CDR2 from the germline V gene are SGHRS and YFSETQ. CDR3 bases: TGCGCCAGCAGCTTGGAGGGGGCAGGCTATGGCTACACCTTC. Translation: CASSLEGAGYGYTF.

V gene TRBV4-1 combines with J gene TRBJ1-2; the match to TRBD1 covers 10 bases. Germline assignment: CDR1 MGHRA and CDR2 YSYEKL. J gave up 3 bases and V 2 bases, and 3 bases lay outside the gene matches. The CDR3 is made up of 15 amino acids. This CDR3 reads CASSQIGQGDYGYTF. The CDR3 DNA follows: TGCGCCAGCAGCCAAATAGGACAGGGGGACTATGGCTACACCTTC.

CDR3 region: CASSNREGVWNEQFF. CDR3 coding DNA: TGCGCCAGCAGCAACAGGGAAGGAGTGTGGAATGAGCAGTTCTTC. V gene TRBV5-1 combines with J gene TRBJ2-1; a weak D match, TRBD1 (6 bases). The length of the CDR3 is 15 residues. Trimming left V 4 bases short and J 7 bases short, with 18 bases between. Germline loops: CDR1 SGHRS, CDR2 YFSETQ. The variable domain in full, completed from reference TRBV5-1 and TRBJ2-1, reads KAGVTQTPRYLIKTRGQQVTLSCSPISGHRSVSWYQQTPGQGLQFLFEYFSETQRNKGNFPGRFSGRQFSNSRSEMNVSTLELGDSALYLCASSNREGVWNEQFFGPGTRLTVL.

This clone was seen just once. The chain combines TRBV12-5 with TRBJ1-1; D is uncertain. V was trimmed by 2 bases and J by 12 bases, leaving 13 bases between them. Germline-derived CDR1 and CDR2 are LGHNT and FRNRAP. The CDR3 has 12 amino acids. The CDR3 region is CASGLRSPRPFF. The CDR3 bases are TGTGCTAGTGGTTTGAGGAGCCCGCGGCCTTTCTTT.

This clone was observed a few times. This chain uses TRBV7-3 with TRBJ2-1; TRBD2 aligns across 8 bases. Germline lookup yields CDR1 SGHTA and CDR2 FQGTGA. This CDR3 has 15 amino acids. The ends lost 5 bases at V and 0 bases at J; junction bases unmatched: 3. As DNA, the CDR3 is TGTGCCAGCAGCCCTACTAGCGGCTCCTACAATGAGCAGTTCTTC. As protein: CASSPTSGSYNEQFF.